This entry describes one T cell receptor beta chain. This sample is drawn from a study of cytomegalovirus exposure and HLA in healthy donors. V dropped 6 bases and J dropped 4 bases, with 13 bases sitting between them. Germline assignment: CDR1 SNHLY and CDR2 FYNNEI. The CDR3 sequence is 14 residues long. This PCR relied on a set of 60 Vbeta primers and 13 Jbeta primers. TCRdb's table, derived via immunoSEQ multiplex PCR, lists solely in-frame clones and lacks some. The table lists 150,000 to 250,000 clones, approximately 85% of them singletons. The clonotype originates from a woman between 45 and 65 years old in good health and CMV-seronegative. Material: PBMCs. The J gene is TRBJ2-1, the V gene TRBV2; D perhaps matches TRBD1 (6 bases). CDR3 sequence (DNA): TGTGCCAGCAGCCCGGGACACAGATACAATGAGCAGTTCTTC. Encoded protein: CASSPGHRYNEQFF. Complete variable domain (other parts from reference TRBV2 and TRBJ2-1): EPEVTQTPSHQVTQMGQEVILRCVPISNHLYFYWYRQILGQKVEFLVSFYNNEISEKSEIFDDQFSVERPDGSNFTLKIRSTKLEDSAMYFCASSPGHRYNEQFFGPGTRLTVL.